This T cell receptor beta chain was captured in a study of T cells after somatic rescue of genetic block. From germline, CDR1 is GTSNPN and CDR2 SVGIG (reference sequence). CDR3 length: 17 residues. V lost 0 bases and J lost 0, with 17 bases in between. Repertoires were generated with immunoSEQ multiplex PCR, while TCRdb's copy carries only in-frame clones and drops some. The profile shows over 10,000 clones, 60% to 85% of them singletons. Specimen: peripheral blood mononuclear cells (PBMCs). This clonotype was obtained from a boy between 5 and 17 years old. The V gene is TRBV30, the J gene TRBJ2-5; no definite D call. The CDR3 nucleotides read TGTGCCTGGAGTGTCGGATACAGAATTTCGTACCAAGAGACCCAGTACTTC. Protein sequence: CAWSVGYRISYQETQYF.